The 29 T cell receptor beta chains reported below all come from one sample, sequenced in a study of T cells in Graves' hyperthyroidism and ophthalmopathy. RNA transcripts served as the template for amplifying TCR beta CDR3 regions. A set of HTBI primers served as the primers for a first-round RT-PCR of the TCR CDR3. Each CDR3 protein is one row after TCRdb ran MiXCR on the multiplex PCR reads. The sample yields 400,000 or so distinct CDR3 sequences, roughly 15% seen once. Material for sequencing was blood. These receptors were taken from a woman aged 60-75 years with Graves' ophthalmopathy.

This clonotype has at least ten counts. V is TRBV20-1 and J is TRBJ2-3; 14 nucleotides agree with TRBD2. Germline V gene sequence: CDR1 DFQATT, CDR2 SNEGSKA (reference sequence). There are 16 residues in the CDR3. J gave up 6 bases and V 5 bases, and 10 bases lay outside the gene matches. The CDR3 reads CSASGLAGGVSDTQYF. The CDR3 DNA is TGCAGTGCTTCCGGACTAGCGGGAGGAGTGTCGGATACGCAGTATTTT.

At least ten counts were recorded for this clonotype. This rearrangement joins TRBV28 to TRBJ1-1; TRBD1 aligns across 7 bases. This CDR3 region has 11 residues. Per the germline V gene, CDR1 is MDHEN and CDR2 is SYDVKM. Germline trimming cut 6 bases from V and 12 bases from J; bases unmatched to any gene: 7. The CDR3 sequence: CASRYRDRPFF. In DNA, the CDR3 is TGTGCCAGCAGGTACCGGGACAGACCTTTCTTT.

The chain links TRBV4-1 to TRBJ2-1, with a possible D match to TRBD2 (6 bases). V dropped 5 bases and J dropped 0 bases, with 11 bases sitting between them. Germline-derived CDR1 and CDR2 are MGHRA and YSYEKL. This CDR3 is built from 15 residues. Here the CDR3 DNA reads TGCGCCAGCAGCTGGGACTCCCGCTCCTACAATGAGCAGTTCTTC. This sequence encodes CASSWDSRSYNEQFF.

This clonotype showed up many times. The CDR3 DNA reads TGTGCCACCAGTGTGAACCCCCGCACAGATACGCAGTATTTT. It is translated as CATSVNPRTDTQYF. The J gene is TRBJ2-3, the V gene TRBV24-1; D uncertain. Trimming took off 5 bases at V and 1 base at J, with 9 bases between the two ends. Germline assignment: CDR1 KGHDR and CDR2 SFDVKD. CDR3 length equals 14 residues.

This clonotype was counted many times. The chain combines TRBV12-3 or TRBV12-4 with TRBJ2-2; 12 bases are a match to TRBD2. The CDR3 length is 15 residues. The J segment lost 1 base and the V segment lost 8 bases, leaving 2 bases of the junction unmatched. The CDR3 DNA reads TGTGCCAGCCAACTAGCGGGAGGGAACACCGGGGAGCTGTTTTTT. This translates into CASQLAGGNTGELFF.

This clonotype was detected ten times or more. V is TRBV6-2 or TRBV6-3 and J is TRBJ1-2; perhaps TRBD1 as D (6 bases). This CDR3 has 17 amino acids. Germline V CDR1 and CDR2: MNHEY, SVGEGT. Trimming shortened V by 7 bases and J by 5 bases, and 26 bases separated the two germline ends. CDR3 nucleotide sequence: TGTGCCAGCACCCGCCGGGAGCTTGGGGGCGCGGGATATGGCTACACCTTC. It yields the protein CASTRRELGGAGYGYTF.

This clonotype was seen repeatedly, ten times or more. The chain's CDR3 is CATSAPNPISGANVLTF. CDR3 in DNA: TGTGCCACCAGTGCCCCAAACCCCATCTCTGGGGCCAACGTCCTGACTTTC. The V and J genes are TRBV24-1 and TRBJ2-6; D gene unclear. CDR1 and CDR2 (germline): KGHDR, SFDVKD. The CDR3 runs 17 residues. Trimming shortened V by 5 bases and J by 0 bases, and 13 bases separated the two germline ends.

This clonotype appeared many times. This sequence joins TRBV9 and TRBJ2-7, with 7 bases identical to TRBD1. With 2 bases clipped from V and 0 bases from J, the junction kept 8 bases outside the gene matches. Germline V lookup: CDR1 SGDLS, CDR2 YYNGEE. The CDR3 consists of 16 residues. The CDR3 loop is CASSVSGTASSYEQYF. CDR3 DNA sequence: TGTGCCAGCAGCGTCTCCGGGACAGCGAGCTCCTACGAGCAGTACTTC.

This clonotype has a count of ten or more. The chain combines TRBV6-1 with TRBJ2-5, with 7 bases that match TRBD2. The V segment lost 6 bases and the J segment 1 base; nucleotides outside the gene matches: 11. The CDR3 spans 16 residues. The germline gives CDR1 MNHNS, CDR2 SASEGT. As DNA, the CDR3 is TGTGCCAGCAGCCGAACTAGCGTAACGGGCCAAGAGACCCAGTACTTC. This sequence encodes CASSRTSVTGQETQYF.

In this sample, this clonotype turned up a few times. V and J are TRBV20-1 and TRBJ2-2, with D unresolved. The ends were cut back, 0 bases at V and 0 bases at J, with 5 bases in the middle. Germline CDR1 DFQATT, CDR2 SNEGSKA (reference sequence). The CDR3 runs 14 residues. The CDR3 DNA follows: TGCAGTGCTAGAGAGTGGACGAACACCGGGGAGCTGTTTTTT. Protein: CSAREWTNTGELFF.

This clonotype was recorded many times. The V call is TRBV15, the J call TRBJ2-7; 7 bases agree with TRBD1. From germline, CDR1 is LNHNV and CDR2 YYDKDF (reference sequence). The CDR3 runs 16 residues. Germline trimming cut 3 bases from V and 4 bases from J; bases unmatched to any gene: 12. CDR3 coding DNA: TGTGCCACCAGCAGCACACGGGGACAGATTCCTTACGAGCAGTACTTC. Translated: CATSSTRGQIPYEQYF.

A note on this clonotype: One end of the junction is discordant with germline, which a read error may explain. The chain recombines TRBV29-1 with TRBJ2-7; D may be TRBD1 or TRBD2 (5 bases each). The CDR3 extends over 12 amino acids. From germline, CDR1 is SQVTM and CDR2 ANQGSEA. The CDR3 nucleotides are TGCAGCGTTGAACAGGGAGCCTACGGGCAGTACTTC. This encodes CSVEQGAYGQYF.

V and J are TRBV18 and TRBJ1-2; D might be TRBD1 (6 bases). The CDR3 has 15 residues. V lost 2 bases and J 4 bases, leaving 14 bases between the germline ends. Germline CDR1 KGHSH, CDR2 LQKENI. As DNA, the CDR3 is TGTGCCAGCTCACCAAGAGAGGGGGGCGTCTATGGCTACACCTTC. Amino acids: CASSPREGGVYGYTF.

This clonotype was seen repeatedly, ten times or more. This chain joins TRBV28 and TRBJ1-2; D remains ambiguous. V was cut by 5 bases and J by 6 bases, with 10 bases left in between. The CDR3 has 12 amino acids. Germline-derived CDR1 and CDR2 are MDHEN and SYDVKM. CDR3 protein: CASSERENGYTF. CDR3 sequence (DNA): TGTGCCAGCAGTGAAAGGGAGAATGGCTACACCTTC.

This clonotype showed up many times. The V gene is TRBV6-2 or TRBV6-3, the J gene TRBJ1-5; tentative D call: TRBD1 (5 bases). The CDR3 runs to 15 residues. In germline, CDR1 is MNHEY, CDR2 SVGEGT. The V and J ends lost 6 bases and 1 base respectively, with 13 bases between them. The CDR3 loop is CASRGGVVSNQPQHF. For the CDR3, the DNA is TGTGCCAGCAGAGGAGGGGTGGTAAGCAATCAGCCCCAGCATTTT.

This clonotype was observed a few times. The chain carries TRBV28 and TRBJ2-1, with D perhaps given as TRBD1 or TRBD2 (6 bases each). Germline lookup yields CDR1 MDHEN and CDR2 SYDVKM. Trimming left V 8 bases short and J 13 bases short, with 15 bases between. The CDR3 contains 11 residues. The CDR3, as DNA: TGTGCCAGCCAATGGGGGGCAAAACAGTTCTTC. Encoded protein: CASQWGAKQFF.

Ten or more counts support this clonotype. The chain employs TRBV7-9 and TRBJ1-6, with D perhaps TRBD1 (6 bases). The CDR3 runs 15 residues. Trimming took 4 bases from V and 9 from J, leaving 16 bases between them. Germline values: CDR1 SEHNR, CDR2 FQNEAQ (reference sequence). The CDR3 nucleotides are TGTGCCAGCAGCTCGGACAGCTCCATGGGTTCACCCCTCCACTTT. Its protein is CASSSDSSMGSPLHF.

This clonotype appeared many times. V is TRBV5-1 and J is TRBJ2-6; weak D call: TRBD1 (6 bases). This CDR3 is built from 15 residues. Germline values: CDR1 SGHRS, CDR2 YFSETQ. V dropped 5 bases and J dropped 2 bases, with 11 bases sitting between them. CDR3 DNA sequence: TGCGCCAGCAGTTCCGGGACACCTGGGGCCAACGTCCTGACTTTC. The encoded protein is CASSSGTPGANVLTF.

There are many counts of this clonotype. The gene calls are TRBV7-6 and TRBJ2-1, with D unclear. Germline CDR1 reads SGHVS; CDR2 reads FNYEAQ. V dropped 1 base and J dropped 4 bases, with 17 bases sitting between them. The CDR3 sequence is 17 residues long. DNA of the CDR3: TGTGCCAGCAGCTTAGGCCCCACACAAGGGATTTACAATGAGCAGTTCTTC. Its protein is CASSLGPTQGIYNEQFF.

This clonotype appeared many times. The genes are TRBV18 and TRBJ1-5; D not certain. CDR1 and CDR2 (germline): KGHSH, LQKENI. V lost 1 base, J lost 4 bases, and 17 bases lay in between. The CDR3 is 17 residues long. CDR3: CASSPQGYGRSNQPQHF. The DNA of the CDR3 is TGTGCCAGCTCACCACAGGGATACGGCAGGTCAAATCAGCCCCAGCATTTT.

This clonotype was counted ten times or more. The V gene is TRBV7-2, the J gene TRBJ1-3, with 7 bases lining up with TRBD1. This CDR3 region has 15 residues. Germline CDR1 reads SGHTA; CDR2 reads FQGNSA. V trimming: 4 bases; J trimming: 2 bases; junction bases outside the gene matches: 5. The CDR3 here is CASSSNRGAGNTIYF. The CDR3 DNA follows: TGTGCCAGCAGCTCCAACAGGGGAGCTGGAAACACCATATATTTT.

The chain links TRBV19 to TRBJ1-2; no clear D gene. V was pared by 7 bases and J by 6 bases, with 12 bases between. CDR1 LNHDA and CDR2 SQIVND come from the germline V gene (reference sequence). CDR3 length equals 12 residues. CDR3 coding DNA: TGTGCCAGTAACCCCTGGGAGGATGGCTACACCTTC. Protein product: CASNPWEDGYTF.

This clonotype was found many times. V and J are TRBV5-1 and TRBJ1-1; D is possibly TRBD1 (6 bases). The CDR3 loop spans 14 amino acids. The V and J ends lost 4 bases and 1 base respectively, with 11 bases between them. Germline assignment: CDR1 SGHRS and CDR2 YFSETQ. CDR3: CASSRSGENTEAFF. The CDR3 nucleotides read TGCGCCAGCAGCCGATCAGGGGAGAACACTGAAGCTTTCTTT. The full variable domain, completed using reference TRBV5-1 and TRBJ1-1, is KAGVTQTPRYLIKTRGQQVTLSCSPISGHRSVSWYQQTPGQGLQFLFEYFSETQRNKGNFPGRFSGRQFSNSRSEMNVSTLELGDSALYLCASSRSGENTEAFFGQGTRLTVV.

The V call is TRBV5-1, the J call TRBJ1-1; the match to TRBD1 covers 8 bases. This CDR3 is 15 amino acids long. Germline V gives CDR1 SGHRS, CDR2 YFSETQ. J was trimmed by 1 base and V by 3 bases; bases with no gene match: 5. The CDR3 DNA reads TGCGCCAGCAGCTCTGGGCAGGGGGCGAACACTGAAGCTTTCTTT. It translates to CASSSGQGANTEAFF.

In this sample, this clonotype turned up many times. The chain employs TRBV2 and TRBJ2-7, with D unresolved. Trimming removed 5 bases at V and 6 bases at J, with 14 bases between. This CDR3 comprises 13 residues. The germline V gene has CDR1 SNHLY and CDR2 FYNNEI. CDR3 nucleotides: TGTGCCAGCAGTCGGGTCCAGTCGGGCGAGCAGTACTTC. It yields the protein CASSRVQSGEQYF.

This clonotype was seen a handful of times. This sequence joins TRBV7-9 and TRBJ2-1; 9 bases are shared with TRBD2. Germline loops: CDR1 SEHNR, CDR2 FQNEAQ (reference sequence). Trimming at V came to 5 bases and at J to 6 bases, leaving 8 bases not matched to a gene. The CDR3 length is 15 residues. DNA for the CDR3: TGTGCCAGCAGCCACAAGGCGGGAGGGACCAATGAGCAGTTCTTC. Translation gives CASSHKAGGTNEQFF.

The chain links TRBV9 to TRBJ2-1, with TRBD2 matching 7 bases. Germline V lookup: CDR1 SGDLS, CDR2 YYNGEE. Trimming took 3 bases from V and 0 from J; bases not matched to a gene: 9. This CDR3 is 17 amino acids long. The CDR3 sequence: CASSGGGLGNSYNEQFF. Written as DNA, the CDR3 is TGTGCCAGCAGCGGGGGAGGGCTGGGGAACTCCTACAATGAGCAGTTCTTC.

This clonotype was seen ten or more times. This CDR3 reads CSVRSPSGSNEQFF. For the CDR3, the DNA is TGCAGCGTCCGGTCCCCTAGCGGGAGTAATGAGCAGTTCTTC. The rearrangement links TRBV29-1 to TRBJ2-1; TRBD2 matches 10 bases. V trimming: 6 bases; J trimming: 7 bases; junction bases outside the gene matches: 9. From germline, CDR1 is SQVTM and CDR2 ANQGSEA. The CDR3 totals 14 residues.

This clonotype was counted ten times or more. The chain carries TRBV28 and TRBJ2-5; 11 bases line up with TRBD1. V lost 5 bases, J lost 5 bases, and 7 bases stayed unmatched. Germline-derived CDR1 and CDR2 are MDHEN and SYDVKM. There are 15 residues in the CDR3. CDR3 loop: CASSPGQGALETQYF. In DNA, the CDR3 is TGTGCCAGCAGTCCCGGACAGGGGGCCCTTGAGACCCAGTACTTC.